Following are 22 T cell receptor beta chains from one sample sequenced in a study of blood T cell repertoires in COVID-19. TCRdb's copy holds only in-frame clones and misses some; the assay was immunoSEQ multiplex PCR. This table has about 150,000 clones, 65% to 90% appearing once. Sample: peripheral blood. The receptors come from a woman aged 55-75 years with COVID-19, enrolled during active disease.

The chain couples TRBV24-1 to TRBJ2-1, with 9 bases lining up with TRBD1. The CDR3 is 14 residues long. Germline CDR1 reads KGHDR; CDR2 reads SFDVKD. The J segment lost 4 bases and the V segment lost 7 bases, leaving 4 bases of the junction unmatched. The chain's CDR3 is CATRTGQGYNEQFF. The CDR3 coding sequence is TGTGCCACCAGAACGGGACAGGGATACAATGAGCAGTTCTTC.

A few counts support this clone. The CDR3 is CASSTSGGETQYF. The CDR3 nucleotides are TGTGCCAGCAGCACCAGCGGCGGAGAGACCCAGTACTTC. The gene calls are TRBV7-3 and TRBJ2-5; a possible D gene is TRBD2 (5 bases). CDR1 and CDR2 from the germline V gene are SGHTA and FQGTGA. Trimming removed 5 bases at V and 4 bases at J, with 11 bases between. This CDR3 region has 13 residues.

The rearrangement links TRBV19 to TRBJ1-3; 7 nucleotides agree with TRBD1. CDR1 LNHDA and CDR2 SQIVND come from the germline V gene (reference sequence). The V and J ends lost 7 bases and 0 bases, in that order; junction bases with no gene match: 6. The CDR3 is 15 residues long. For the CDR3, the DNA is TGTGCCAGTACTACCGGGACAGTCTCTGGAAACACCATATATTTT. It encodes CASTTGTVSGNTIYF.

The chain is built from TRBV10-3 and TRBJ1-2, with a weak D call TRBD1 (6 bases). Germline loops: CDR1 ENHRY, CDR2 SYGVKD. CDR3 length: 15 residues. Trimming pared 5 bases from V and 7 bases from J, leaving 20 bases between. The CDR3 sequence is CAISTLQGSAGGYTF. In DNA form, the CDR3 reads TGTGCCATCAGTACACTACAGGGTTCGGCAGGTGGCTACACCTTC.

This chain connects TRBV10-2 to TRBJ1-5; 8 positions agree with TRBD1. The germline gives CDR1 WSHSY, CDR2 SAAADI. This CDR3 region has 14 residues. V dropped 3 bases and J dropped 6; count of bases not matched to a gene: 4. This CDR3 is CASSDSGQVQPQHF. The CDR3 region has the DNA TGCGCCAGCAGTGACTCGGGACAGGTTCAGCCCCAGCATTTT.

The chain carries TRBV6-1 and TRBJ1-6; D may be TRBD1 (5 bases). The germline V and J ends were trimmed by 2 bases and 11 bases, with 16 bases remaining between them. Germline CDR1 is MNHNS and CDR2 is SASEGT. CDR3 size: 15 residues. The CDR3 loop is CASSERRGSTAPLHF. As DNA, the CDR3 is TGTGCCAGCAGTGAAAGACGGGGGAGCACGGCACCCCTCCACTTT.

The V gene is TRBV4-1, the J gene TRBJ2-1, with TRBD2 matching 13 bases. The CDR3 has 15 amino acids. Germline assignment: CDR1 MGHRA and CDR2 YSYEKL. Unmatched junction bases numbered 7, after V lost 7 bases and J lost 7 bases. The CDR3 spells CASTQLAGGPNEQFF. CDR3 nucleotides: TGCGCCAGCACTCAACTAGCGGGGGGGCCAAATGAGCAGTTCTTC.

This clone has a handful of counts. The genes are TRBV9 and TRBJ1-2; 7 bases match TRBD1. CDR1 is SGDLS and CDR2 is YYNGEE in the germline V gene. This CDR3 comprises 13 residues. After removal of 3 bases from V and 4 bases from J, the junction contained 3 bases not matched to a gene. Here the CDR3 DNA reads TGTGCCAGCAGCGCCGGGACAGCCTATGGCTACACCTTC. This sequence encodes CASSAGTAYGYTF.

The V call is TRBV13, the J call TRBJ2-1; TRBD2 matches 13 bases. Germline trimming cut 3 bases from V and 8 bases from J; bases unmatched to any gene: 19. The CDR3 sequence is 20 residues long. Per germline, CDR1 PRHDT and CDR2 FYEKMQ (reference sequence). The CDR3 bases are TGTGCCAGCAGCTTGTCTCTGCTGAGGACTAGCGGGAGCTCTGAGGATGAGCAGTTCTTC. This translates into CASSLSLLRTSGSSEDEQFF. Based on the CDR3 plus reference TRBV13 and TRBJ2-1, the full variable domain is AAGVIQSPRHLIKEKRETATLKCYPIPRHDTVYWYQQGPGQDPQFLISFYEKMQSDKGSIPDRFSAQQFSDYHSELNMSSLELGDSALYFCASSLSLLRTSGSSEDEQFFGPGTRLTVL.

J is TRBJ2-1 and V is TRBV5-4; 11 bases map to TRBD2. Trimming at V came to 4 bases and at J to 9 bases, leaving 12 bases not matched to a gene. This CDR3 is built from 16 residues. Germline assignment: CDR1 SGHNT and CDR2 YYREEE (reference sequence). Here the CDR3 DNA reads TGTGCCAGCAGCCCGGGGGGGACTAGCGGAGAGGGTGAGCAGTTCTTC. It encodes CASSPGGTSGEGEQFF.

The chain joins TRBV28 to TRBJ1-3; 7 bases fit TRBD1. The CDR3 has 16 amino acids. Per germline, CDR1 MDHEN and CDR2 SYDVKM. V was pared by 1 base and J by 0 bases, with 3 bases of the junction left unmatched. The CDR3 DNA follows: TGTGCCAGCAGTTTATCAGGGGGACTCTCTGGAAACACCATATATTTT. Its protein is CASSLSGGLSGNTIYF.

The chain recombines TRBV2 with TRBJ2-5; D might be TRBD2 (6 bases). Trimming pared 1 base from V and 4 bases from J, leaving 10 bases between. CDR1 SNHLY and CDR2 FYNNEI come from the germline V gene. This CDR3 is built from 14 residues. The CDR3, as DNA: TGTGCCAGCAGTGAAGGTTGGAGGGTAGAGACCCAGTACTTC. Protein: CASSEGWRVETQYF.

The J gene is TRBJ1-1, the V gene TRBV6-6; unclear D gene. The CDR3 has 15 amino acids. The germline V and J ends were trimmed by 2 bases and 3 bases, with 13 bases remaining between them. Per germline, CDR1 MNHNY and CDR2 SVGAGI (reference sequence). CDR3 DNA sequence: TGTGCCAGCAGTTACGGGCGGCTCGGGGACACTGAAGCTTTCTTT. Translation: CASSYGRLGDTEAFF.

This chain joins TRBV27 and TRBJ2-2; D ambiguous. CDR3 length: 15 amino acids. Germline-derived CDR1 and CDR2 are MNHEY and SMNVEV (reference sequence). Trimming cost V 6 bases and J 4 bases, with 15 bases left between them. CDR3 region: CASSSGAYGTGELFF. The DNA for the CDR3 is TGTGCCAGCAGCTCAGGTGCCTATGGCACCGGGGAGCTGTTTTTT.

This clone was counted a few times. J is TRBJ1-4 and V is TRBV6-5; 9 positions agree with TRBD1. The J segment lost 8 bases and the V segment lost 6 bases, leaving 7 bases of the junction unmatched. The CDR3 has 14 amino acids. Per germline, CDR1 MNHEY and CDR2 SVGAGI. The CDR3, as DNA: TGTGCCAGCAGCCTGGGACAGGGAGGCGAAAAACTGTTTTTT. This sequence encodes CASSLGQGGEKLFF.

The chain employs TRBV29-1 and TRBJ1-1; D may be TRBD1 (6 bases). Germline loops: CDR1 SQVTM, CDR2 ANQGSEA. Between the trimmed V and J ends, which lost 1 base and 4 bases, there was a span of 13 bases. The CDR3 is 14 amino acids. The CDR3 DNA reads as TGCAGCGTTGAAGGTACGGAAGGGGGCACTGAAGCTTTCTTT. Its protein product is CSVEGTEGGTEAFF.

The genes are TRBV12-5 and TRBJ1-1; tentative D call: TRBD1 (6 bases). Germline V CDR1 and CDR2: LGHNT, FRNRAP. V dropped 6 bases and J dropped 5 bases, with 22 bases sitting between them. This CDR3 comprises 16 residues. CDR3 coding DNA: TGTGCTAGTGGACGACTCCAAGGGGGTCGACATACTGAAGCTTTCTTT. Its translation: CASGRLQGGRHTEAFF.

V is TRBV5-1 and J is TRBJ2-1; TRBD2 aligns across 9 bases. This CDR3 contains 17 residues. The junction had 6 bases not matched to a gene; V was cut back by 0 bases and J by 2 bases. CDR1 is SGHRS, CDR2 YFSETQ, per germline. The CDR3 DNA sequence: TGCGCCAGCAGCTTGGCCGTGAGACTAGCGGCCTACAATGAGCAGTTCTTC. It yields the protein CASSLAVRLAAYNEQFF.

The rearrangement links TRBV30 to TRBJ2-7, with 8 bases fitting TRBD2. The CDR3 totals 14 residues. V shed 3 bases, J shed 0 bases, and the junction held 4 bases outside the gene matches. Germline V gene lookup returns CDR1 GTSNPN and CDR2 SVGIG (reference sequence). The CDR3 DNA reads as TGTGCCTGGAGCGCGGGGGGAAGCTCCTACGAGCAGTACGTC. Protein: CAWSAGGSSYEQYV.

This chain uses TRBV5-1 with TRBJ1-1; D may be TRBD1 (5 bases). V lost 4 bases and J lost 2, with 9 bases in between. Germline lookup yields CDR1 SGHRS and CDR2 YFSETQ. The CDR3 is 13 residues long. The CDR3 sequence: CASSPDSNTEAFF. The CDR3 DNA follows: TGCGCCAGCAGCCCCGACAGTAACACTGAAGCTTTCTTT.

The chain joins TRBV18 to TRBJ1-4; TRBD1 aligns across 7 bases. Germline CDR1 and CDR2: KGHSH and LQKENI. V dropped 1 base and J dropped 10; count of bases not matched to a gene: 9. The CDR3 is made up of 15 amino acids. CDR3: CASSPQGATQRKLFF. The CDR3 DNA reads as TGTGCCAGCTCACCACAGGGGGCGACCCAACGAAAACTGTTTTTT.

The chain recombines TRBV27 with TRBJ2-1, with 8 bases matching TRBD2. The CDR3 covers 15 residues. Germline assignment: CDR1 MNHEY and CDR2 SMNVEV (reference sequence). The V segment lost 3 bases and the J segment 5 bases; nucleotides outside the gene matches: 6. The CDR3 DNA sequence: TGTGCCAGCAGTTTCCGGGGACTAGGGGACAATGAGCAGTTCTTC. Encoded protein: CASSFRGLGDNEQFF.